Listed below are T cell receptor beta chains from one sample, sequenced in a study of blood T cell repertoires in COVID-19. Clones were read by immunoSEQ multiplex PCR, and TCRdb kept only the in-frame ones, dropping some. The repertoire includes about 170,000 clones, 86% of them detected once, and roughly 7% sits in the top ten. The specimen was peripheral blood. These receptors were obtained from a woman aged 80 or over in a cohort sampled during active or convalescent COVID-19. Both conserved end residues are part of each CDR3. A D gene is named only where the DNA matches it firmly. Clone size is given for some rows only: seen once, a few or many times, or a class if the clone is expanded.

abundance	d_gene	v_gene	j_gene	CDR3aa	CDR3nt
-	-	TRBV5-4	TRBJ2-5	CASSRGIWETQYF	TGTGCCAGCAGCCGGGGGATCTGGGAGACCCAGTACTTC
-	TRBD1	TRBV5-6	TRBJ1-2	CASNRGSRGDYGYTF	TGTGCCAGCAACCGCGGTAGCAGGGGGGACTATGGCTACACCTTC
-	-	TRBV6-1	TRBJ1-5	CASSEGPKQPQHF	TGTGCCAGCAGTGAAGGGCCGAAACAGCCCCAGCATTTT
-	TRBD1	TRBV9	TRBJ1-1	CASSVTGGPDTEAFF	TGTGCCAGCAGCGTCACAGGGGGCCCAGACACTGAAGCTTTCTTT
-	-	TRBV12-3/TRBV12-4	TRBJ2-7	CASRASNTYEQYF	TGTGCCAGCAGGGCATCAAATACCTACGAGCAGTACTTC
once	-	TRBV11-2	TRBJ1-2	CASSLVDGLYGYTF	TGTGCCAGCAGCTTAGTGGACGGACTGTATGGCTACACCTTC
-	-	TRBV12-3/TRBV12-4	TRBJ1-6	CASSPYNSPLHF	TGTGCCAGCAGTCCTTATAATTCACCCCTCCACTTT
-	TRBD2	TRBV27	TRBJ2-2	CASSLTSGNTGELFF	TGTGCCAGCAGTTTAACTAGCGGTAACACCGGGGAGCTGTTTTTT
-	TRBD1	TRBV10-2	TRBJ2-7	CASRSGQGAYEQYF	TGCGCCAGCAGGTCGGGACAGGGGGCCTACGAGCAGTACTTC
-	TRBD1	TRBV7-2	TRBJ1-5	CASSSRQGDWPQHF	TGTGCCAGCAGCTCCCGACAGGGGGACTGGCCCCAGCATTTT
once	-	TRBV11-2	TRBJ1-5	CASSFGSNQPQHF	TGTGCCAGCAGCTTCGGTAGCAATCAGCCCCAGCATTTT
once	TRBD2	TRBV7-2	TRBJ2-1	CASSPAGLAREQFF	TGTGCCAGCAGCCCCGCGGGACTAGCGCGCGAGCAGTTCTTC
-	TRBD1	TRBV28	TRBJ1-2	CASSLITGGRGYGYTF	TGTGCCAGCAGTTTAATCACAGGGGGTCGGGGCTATGGCTACACCTTC
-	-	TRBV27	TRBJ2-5	CASSDRTAETQYF	TGTGCCAGCAGTGATAGGACAGCAGAGACCCAGTACTTC
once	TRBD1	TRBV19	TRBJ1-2	CASIGRWDRARSYTF	TGTGCCTCCATTGGCCGTTGGGACAGGGCGAGGAGCTACACCTTC
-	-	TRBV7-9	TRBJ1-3	CASSLGGSSGNTIYF	TGTGCCAGCAGCTTAGGAGGGAGCTCTGGAAACACCATATATTTT